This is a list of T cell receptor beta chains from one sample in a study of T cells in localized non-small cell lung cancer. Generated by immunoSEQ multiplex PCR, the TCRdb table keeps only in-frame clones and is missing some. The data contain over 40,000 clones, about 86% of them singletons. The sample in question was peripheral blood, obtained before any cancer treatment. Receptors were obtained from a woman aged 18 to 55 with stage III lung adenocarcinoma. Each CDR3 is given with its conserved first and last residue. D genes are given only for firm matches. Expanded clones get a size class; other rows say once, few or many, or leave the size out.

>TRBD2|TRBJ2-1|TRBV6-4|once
CASSDSSGGANEQFF
TGTGCCAGCAGTGACTCTAGCGGGGGGGCCAATGAGCAGTTCTTC
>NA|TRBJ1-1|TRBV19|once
CASRRPPNTEAFF
TGTGCCAGTCGGAGGCCCCCGAACACTGAAGCTTTCTTT
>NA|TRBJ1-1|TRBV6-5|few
CASSYDDGNTEAFF
TGTGCCAGCAGTTATGACGACGGGAACACTGAAGCTTTCTTT
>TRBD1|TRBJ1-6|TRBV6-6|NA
CASSARDRDYSPLHF
TGTGCCAGCAGTGCCCGGGACAGGGATTATTCACCCCTCCACTTT
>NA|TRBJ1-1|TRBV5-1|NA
CASSLNPGANTEAFF
TGCGCCAGCAGCTTGAACCCGGGGGCGAACACTGAAGCTTTCTTT
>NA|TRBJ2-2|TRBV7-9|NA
CASSLGGPDTGELFF
TGTGCCAGCAGCTTAGGGGGGCCGGACACCGGGGAGCTGTTTTTT
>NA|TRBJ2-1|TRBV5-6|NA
CASSPRWRGLTYNEQFF
TGTGCCAGCAGCCCCCGGTGGCGGGGTCTCACCTACAATGAGCAGTTCTTC
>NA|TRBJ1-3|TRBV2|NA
CASSGAVGNTIYF
TGTGCCAGCAGTGGGGCGGTCGGAAACACCATATATTTT
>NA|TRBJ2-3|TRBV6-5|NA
CASSDRVDTQYF
TGTGCCAGCAGTGACCGGGTGGATACGCAGTATTTT
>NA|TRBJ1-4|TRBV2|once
CASSEKGYNEKLFF
TGTGCCAGCAGTGAAAAAGGGTATAATGAAAAACTGTTTTTT
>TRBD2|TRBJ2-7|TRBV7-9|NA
CASSLATSRAGGRTEQYF
TGTGCCAGCAGCTTAGCCACTTCCAGAGCGGGGGGTCGTACGGAGCAGTACTTC
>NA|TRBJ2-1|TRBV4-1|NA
CASSQLSLGNNEQFF
TGCGCCAGCAGCCAACTCTCGCTGGGGAACAATGAGCAGTTCTTC
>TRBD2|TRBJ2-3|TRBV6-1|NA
CASTLAGATQDTQYF
TGTGCCAGCACCTTAGCGGGGGCTACGCAAGATACGCAGTATTTT
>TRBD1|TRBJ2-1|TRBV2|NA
CASGEGQGVFNEQFF
TGTGCCAGCGGGGAAGGACAGGGCGTATTCAATGAGCAGTTCTTC
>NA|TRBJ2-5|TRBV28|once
CASRPRARQETQYF
TGTGCCAGCAGGCCCCGCGCCCGTCAAGAGACCCAGTACTTC
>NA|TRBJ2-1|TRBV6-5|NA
CASSRLGRANNEQFF
TGTGCCAGCAGTAGATTGGGACGAGCAAACAATGAGCAGTTCTTC
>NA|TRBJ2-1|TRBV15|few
CATSDPQRGANEQFF
TGTGCCACCAGCGACCCGCAGCGAGGGGCAAATGAGCAGTTCTTC
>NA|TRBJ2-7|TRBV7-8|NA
CASSPDRTGIEQYF
TGTGCCAGCAGCCCAGACAGAACAGGGATCGAGCAGTACTTC
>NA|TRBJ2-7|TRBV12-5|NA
CASGFNRAETTSYEQYF
TGTGCTAGTGGTTTTAACCGGGCAGAGACTACTTCCTACGAGCAGTACTTC
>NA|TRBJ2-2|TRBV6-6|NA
CASRPGWTTGELFF
TGTGCCAGCAGGCCAGGGTGGACGACCGGGGAGCTGTTTTTT
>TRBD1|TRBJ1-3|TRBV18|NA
CASSLGTASGNTIYF
TGTGCCAGCTCACTTGGGACAGCCTCTGGAAACACCATATATTTT
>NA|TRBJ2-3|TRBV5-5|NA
CASSRDSRTDTQYF
TGTGCCAGCAGCCGCGACAGCCGCACAGATACGCAGTATTTT
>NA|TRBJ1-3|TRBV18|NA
CASSSTGISGNTIYF
TGTGCCAGCTCATCAACAGGGATCTCTGGAAACACCATATATTTT
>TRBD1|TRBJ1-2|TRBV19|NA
CASSLMGQAARGTGYTF
TGTGCCAGTAGCCTGATGGGACAGGCGGCGAGGGGGACTGGCTACACCTTC
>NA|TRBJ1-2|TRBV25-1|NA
CASSGEQGGSNYGYTF
TGTGCCAGCAGTGGGGAACAGGGAGGGTCTAACTATGGCTACACCTTC
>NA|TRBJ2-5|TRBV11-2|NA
CASSFGTWGTQYF
TGTGCCAGCAGCTTCGGGACTTGGGGAACCCAGTACTTC
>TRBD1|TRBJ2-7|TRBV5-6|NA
CASSPGTGSSYEQYF
TGTGCCAGCAGCCCGGGGACAGGGAGCTCCTACGAGCAGTACTTC
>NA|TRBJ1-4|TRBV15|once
CATSRGQVGEKLFF
TGTGCCACCAGCAGAGGACAGGTTGGCGAAAAACTGTTTTTT
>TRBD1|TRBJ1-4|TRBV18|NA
CASSQAGTGGVSEKLFF
TGTGCCAGCTCACAGGCTGGGACAGGGGGCGTCAGTGAAAAACTGTTTTTT
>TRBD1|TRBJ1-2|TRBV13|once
CASSSMRLQGPYGYTF
TGTGCCAGCAGCTCCATGAGGTTACAGGGGCCTTATGGCTACACCTTC
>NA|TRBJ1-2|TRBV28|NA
CASTRAAIYGYTF
TGTGCCAGCACTAGGGCAGCAATCTATGGCTACACCTTC
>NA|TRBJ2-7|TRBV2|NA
CASSLGPGDYEQYF
TGTGCCAGCAGCCTCGGGCCCGGGGACTACGAGCAGTACTTC
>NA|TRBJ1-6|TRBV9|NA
CASSVASYNSPLHF
TGTGCCAGCAGCGTAGCCTCCTATAATTCACCCCTCCACTTT
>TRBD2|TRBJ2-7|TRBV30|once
CASRGGTYEQYF
TGTGCCTCCCGCGGGGGAACCTACGAGCAGTACTTC
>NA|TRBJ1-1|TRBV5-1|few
CASSLRDSEAFF
TGCGCCAGCAGCTTGCGGGATTCGGAAGCTTTCTTT
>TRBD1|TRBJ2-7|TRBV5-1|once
CASSLGQGVPYEQYF
TGCGCCAGCAGCTTGGGACAGGGGGTCCCTTACGAGCAGTACTTC
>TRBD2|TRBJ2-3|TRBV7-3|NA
CASSPNPSGGATDTQYF
TGTGCCAGCAGCCCTAACCCTAGCGGGGGGGCAACAGATACGCAGTATTTT
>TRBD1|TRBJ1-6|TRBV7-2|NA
CASSLDGTGRVASPLHF
TGTGCCAGCAGCTTAGATGGGACAGGGAGGGTTGCTTCACCCCTCCACTTT
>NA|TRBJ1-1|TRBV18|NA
CASSPSITGENTEAFF
TGTGCCAGCTCACCTTCCATAACGGGTGAGAACACTGAAGCTTTCTTT
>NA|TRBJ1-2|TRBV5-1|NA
CASSLIGDPDYYGYTF
TGCGCCAGCAGCTTGATAGGGGACCCCGACTACTATGGCTACACCTTC
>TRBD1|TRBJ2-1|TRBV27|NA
CASTSDRGQGSNEQFF
TGTGCCAGCACCTCCGACCGAGGACAGGGGTCCAATGAGCAGTTCTTC
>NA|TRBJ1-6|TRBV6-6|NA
CASSYSLGSQNSPLHF
TGTGCCAGCAGTTACTCGCTCGGCAGCCAAAATTCACCCCTCCACTTT
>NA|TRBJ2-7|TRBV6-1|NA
CASSERGSSYEQYF
TGTGCCAGCAGTGAAAGGGGGAGCTCCTACGAGCAGTACTTC